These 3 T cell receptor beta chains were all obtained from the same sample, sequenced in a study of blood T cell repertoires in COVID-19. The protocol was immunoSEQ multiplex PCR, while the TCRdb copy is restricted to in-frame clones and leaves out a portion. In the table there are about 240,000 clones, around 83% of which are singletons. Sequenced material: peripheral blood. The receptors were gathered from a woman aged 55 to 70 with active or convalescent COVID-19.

The CDR3 is CASRPPGGLEQYF. CDR3 bases: TGTGCCAGCAGGCCACCGGGGGGTCTCGAGCAGTACTTC. This chain connects TRBV7-9 to TRBJ2-7; 7 nucleotides agree with TRBD2. Germline trimming cut 6 bases from V and 6 bases from J; bases unmatched to any gene: 8. In germline, CDR1 is SEHNR, CDR2 FQNEAQ (reference sequence). This CDR3 has 13 amino acids.

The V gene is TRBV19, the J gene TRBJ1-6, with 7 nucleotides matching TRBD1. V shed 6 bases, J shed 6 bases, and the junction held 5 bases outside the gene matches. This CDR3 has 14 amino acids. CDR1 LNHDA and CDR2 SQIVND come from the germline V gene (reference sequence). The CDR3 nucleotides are TGTGCCAGTAGGATGACAGGGTCTAATTCACCCCTCCACTTT. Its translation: CASRMTGSNSPLHF.

The CDR3 nucleotides are TGTGCCAGCAGTGAACCCACGACATATTCACCCCTCCACTTT. Its translation is CASSEPTTYSPLHF. The V call is TRBV2, the J call TRBJ1-6; D gene ambiguous. CDR3 length equals 14 residues. Germline assignment: CDR1 SNHLY and CDR2 FYNNEI. With 2 bases removed from V and 8 bases from J, the gap between germline ends came to 10 bases.